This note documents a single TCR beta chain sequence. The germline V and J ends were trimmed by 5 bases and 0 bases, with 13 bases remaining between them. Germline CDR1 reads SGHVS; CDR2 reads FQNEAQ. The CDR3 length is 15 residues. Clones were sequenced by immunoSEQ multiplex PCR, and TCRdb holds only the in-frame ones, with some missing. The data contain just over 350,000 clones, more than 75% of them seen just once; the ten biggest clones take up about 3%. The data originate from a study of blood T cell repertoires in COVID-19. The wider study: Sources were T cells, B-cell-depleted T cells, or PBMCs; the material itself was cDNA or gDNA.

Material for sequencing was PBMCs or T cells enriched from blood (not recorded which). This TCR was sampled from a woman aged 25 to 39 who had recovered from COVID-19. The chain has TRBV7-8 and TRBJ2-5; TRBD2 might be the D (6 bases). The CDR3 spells CASSPWRDYQETQYF. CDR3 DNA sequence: TGTGCCAGCAGCCCTTGGAGGGACTACCAAGAGACCCAGTACTTC.